A selection of T cell receptor beta chains follows, all from one sample in a study of blood T cell repertoires in COVID-19. Using immunoSEQ multiplex PCR, the repertoire was profiled, and TCRdb retains in-frame clones only, with some absent. The sample lists about 98,000 clones; 70% to 85% were seen once. Sequencing was carried out using peripheral blood. These receptors all come from a man in his 70s with active or convalescent COVID-19. Both conserved end residues are part of each CDR3. The order of the fields is J gene, V gene, D gene, clone size, CDR3 protein, CDR3 DNA. The D gene is left open where the match is weak. Expanded clones are given a class, and other clones once, few, many or no size at all.

J gene: TRBJ1-5
V gene: TRBV5-4
D gene: NA
clone size: NA
CDR3 protein: CASSLAGRDNQPQHF
CDR3 DNA: TGTGCCAGCAGCTTGGCAGGGCGAGACAATCAGCCCCAGCATTTT

J gene: TRBJ2-1
V gene: TRBV7-3
D gene: NA
clone size: NA
CDR3 protein: CASSLNTHNEQFF
CDR3 DNA: TGTGCCAGCAGCTTAAACACCCACAATGAGCAGTTCTTC

J gene: TRBJ2-7
V gene: TRBV5-6
D gene: NA
clone size: NA
CDR3 protein: CASSLASGEQYF
CDR3 DNA: TGTGCCAGCAGCTTGGCCTCCGGCGAGCAGTACTTC

J gene: TRBJ1-2
V gene: TRBV19
D gene: TRBD1
clone size: NA
CDR3 protein: CASRSRDRELHGYTF
CDR3 DNA: TGTGCCAGTAGATCCCGGGACAGGGAACTCCATGGCTACACCTTC

J gene: TRBJ1-1
V gene: TRBV7-2
D gene: NA
clone size: NA
CDR3 protein: CASRAGFNTEAFF
CDR3 DNA: TGTGCCAGCAGGGCAGGATTTAACACTGAAGCTTTCTTT

J gene: TRBJ1-2
V gene: TRBV7-8
D gene: NA
clone size: NA
CDR3 protein: CASSASLGFYNYGYTF
CDR3 DNA: TGTGCCAGCAGCGCCTCTCTGGGCTTTTACAACTATGGCTACACCTTC

J gene: TRBJ1-1
V gene: TRBV20-1
D gene: NA
clone size: NA
CDR3 protein: CSATQFPEAFF
CDR3 DNA: TGCAGTGCTACCCAATTCCCTGAAGCTTTCTTT

J gene: TRBJ1-2
V gene: TRBV3-1/TRBV3-2
D gene: NA
clone size: NA
CDR3 protein: CASSQDSIQRGYTF
CDR3 DNA: TGTGCCAGCAGCCAAGATTCGATCCAACGGGGCTACACCTTC

J gene: TRBJ2-7
V gene: TRBV11-3
D gene: NA
clone size: once
CDR3 protein: CASSHRFAQAYEQYF
CDR3 DNA: TGTGCCAGCAGCCACCGGTTTGCCCAAGCCTACGAGCAGTACTTC

J gene: TRBJ2-3
V gene: TRBV29-1
D gene: TRBD2
clone size: NA
CDR3 protein: CSVTYGGFTDTQYF
CDR3 DNA: TGCAGCGTGACATACGGGGGGTTCACAGATACGCAGTATTTT

J gene: TRBJ2-6
V gene: TRBV6-1
D gene: NA
clone size: few
CDR3 protein: CASSGWSRSGANVLTF
CDR3 DNA: TGTGCCAGCAGTGGGTGGAGTAGATCTGGGGCCAACGTCCTGACTTTC

J gene: TRBJ2-3
V gene: TRBV5-6
D gene: NA
clone size: NA
CDR3 protein: CASSFYRDTDTQYF
CDR3 DNA: TGTGCCAGCAGCTTTTACAGGGACACAGATACGCAGTATTTT

J gene: TRBJ2-7
V gene: TRBV18
D gene: NA
clone size: once
CDR3 protein: CASSPATREQYF
CDR3 DNA: TGTGCCAGCTCACCAGCAACTAGGGAGCAGTACTTC

J gene: TRBJ1-5
V gene: TRBV4-2
D gene: TRBD1
clone size: NA
CDR3 protein: CASRLDRGLNQPQHF
CDR3 DNA: TGTGCCAGCAGACTTGACAGGGGGCTTAACCAGCCCCAGCATTTT

J gene: TRBJ2-1
V gene: TRBV6-5
D gene: NA
clone size: few
CDR3 protein: CASRLQGSDEQFF
CDR3 DNA: TGTGCCAGCCGTCTACAGGGTTCCGATGAGCAGTTCTTC

J gene: TRBJ1-6
V gene: TRBV5-1
D gene: NA
clone size: NA
CDR3 protein: CASSLATAQNSPLHF
CDR3 DNA: TGCGCCAGCAGCTTGGCCACAGCCCAAAATTCACCCCTCCACTTT

J gene: TRBJ2-3
V gene: TRBV7-3
D gene: NA
clone size: NA
CDR3 protein: CASSLTGSWGTDTQYF
CDR3 DNA: TGTGCCAGCAGCTTAACCGGGTCTTGGGGCACAGATACGCAGTATTTT

J gene: TRBJ2-3
V gene: TRBV2
D gene: NA
clone size: NA
CDR3 protein: CASSRLEDTQYF
CDR3 DNA: TGTGCCAGCAGTCGACTAGAGGATACGCAGTATTTT

J gene: TRBJ2-5
V gene: TRBV30
D gene: TRBD2
clone size: NA
CDR3 protein: CAWSHGSGGKETQYF
CDR3 DNA: TGTGCCTGGAGCCATGGTAGCGGGGGAAAAGAGACCCAGTACTTC

J gene: TRBJ2-7
V gene: TRBV7-6
D gene: NA
clone size: once
CDR3 protein: CASSLATGGFYEQYF
CDR3 DNA: TGTGCCAGCAGCTTAGCGACGGGTGGTTTCTACGAGCAGTACTTC

J gene: TRBJ1-5
V gene: TRBV7-2
D gene: NA
clone size: NA
CDR3 protein: CASSLGPVRADQPQHF
CDR3 DNA: TGTGCCAGCAGCTTAGGACCCGTCAGGGCAGATCAGCCCCAGCATTTT

J gene: TRBJ2-1
V gene: TRBV14
D gene: NA
clone size: NA
CDR3 protein: CASSHTPRGRGLDEQFF
CDR3 DNA: TGTGCCAGCAGCCATACCCCCAGGGGCAGGGGCTTGGATGAGCAGTTCTTC

J gene: TRBJ2-7
V gene: TRBV6-5
D gene: NA
clone size: NA
CDR3 protein: CASSYSMTVKNYEQYF
CDR3 DNA: TGTGCCAGCAGTTACTCGATGACAGTTAAAAACTACGAGCAGTACTTC

J gene: TRBJ2-3
V gene: TRBV11-3
D gene: NA
clone size: NA
CDR3 protein: CASSLGLQAGTDTQYF
CDR3 DNA: TGTGCCAGCAGCTTAGGTCTACAAGCGGGCACAGATACGCAGTATTTT

J gene: TRBJ1-3
V gene: TRBV4-2
D gene: NA
clone size: medium-sized
CDR3 protein: CASSQDWYSSGNTIYF
CDR3 DNA: TGTGCCAGCAGCCAAGATTGGTACAGCTCTGGAAACACCATATATTTT

J gene: TRBJ2-7
V gene: TRBV6-5
D gene: NA
clone size: few
CDR3 protein: CASGGQAPYEQYF
CDR3 DNA: TGTGCCAGCGGAGGGCAGGCCCCTTACGAGCAGTACTTC

J gene: TRBJ2-3
V gene: TRBV6-5
D gene: NA
clone size: NA
CDR3 protein: CASSYEGGGGKDTQYF
CDR3 DNA: TGTGCCAGCAGTTACGAGGGGGGCGGGGGTAAAGATACGCAGTATTTT

J gene: TRBJ2-7
V gene: TRBV5-8
D gene: NA
clone size: NA
CDR3 protein: CASRRGSREQYF
CDR3 DNA: TGTGCCAGCCGCAGGGGATCGCGCGAGCAGTACTTC

J gene: TRBJ2-1
V gene: TRBV5-4
D gene: TRBD2
clone size: once
CDR3 protein: CASSGRTSGRPSSYNEQFF
CDR3 DNA: TGTGCCAGCAGCGGAAGGACTAGCGGGAGACCAAGCTCCTACAATGAGCAGTTCTTC

J gene: TRBJ1-4
V gene: TRBV4-2
D gene: NA
clone size: NA
CDR3 protein: CASSLERVSEKLFF
CDR3 DNA: TGTGCCAGCAGCCTAGAAAGAGTGAGTGAAAAACTGTTTTTT

J gene: TRBJ2-2
V gene: TRBV5-4
D gene: TRBD2
clone size: NA
CDR3 protein: CASSTGLGGAGELFF
CDR3 DNA: TGTGCCAGCAGCACCGGACTAGGAGGGGCCGGGGAGCTGTTTTTT

J gene: TRBJ2-5
V gene: TRBV7-7
D gene: NA
clone size: once
CDR3 protein: CASSPDSQETQYF
CDR3 DNA: TGTGCTAGCAGCCCCGACAGCCAAGAGACCCAGTACTTC

J gene: TRBJ2-2
V gene: TRBV6-5
D gene: NA
clone size: once
CDR3 protein: CASSRNRANTGELFF
CDR3 DNA: TGTGCCAGCAGTCGGAACAGGGCTAACACCGGGGAGCTGTTTTTT

J gene: TRBJ1-1
V gene: TRBV5-6
D gene: TRBD1
clone size: NA
CDR3 protein: CASGPGQVLWTEAFF
CDR3 DNA: TGTGCCAGCGGACCGGGACAGGTCTTGTGGACTGAAGCTTTCTTT

J gene: TRBJ1-3
V gene: TRBV4-1
D gene: NA
clone size: once
CDR3 protein: CASRPEGVGNTIYF
CDR3 DNA: TGCGCCAGCAGACCAGAAGGGGTTGGAAACACCATATATTTT

J gene: TRBJ2-5
V gene: TRBV3-1/TRBV3-2
D gene: TRBD2
clone size: NA
CDR3 protein: CASSQVPPGLAGGQETQYF
CDR3 DNA: TGTGCCAGCAGCCAAGTCCCCCCCGGACTAGCGGGGGGGCAAGAGACCCAGTACTTC